The 21 T cell receptor beta chains below all came from one sample that was sequenced in a study of shared T cell receptors in the human thymus. Sequencing was performed with immunoSEQ multiplex PCR; in TCRdb, only in-frame clones are kept and a portion is missing. This sample has hundreds of thousands of clones; 75% to 90% occur once, and the top ten carry around 0.01%. These same data were also listed under a study on human thymus T cells.

The sample comprised thymocytes. These receptor sequences come from a girl younger than two with a congenital heart defect.

This chain uses TRBV4-3 with TRBJ1-2, with D perhaps matching TRBD1 (6 bases). This CDR3 has 12 amino acids. Germline CDR1 is LGHNA and CDR2 is YSLEER. The V end lost 4 bases, the J end lost 5 bases, and 8 bases lay between the germline ends. The CDR3 DNA is TGCGCCAGCAGCCGGGACACGTATGGCTACACCTTC. As protein: CASSRDTYGYTF.

V gene TRBV4-1 combines with J gene TRBJ2-2; 10 bases fit TRBD1. This CDR3 has 17 amino acids. V was clipped by 2 bases and J by 2 bases; unmatched bases: 5. The V gene's germline CDR1 is MGHRA and CDR2 YSYEKL. CDR3 DNA sequence: TGCGCCAGCAGCCAAAAGCGGGACAGGGGTAACACCGGGGAGCTGTTTTTT. It codes for CASSQKRDRGNTGELFF.

The chain has TRBV6-5 and TRBJ1-4, with 7 bases lining up with TRBD1. Germline CDR1 reads MNHEY; CDR2 reads SVGAGI. The ends lost 2 bases at V and 8 bases at J; junction bases unmatched: 5. The CDR3 sequence is 14 residues long. The CDR3 reads CASSYRQGREKLFF. The CDR3, as DNA: TGTGCCAGCAGTTACCGACAGGGACGCGAAAAACTGTTTTTT.

V and J are TRBV4-1 and TRBJ1-2; D not certain. Germline V lookup: CDR1 MGHRA, CDR2 YSYEKL. The CDR3 runs 14 residues. V gave up 0 bases and J gave up 5 bases, with 10 bases separating them. CDR3 in DNA: TGCGCCAGCAGCCAAGAAAACAGCTTATATGGCTACACCTTC. It is translated as CASSQENSLYGYTF.

The chain carries TRBV5-1 and TRBJ2-2; TRBD2 matches at 8 bases. Germline CDR1 SGHRS, CDR2 YFSETQ. With 3 bases clipped from V and 7 bases from J, the junction kept 5 bases outside the gene matches. This CDR3 comprises 14 residues. In nucleotides, the CDR3 is TGCGCCAGCAGCTGGGGACTAGTCCACGGGGAGCTGTTTTTT. It translates to CASSWGLVHGELFF.

The chain joins TRBV4-3 to TRBJ2-7, with D perhaps matching TRBD1 (6 bases). The V end lost 1 base, the J end lost 4 bases, and 11 bases lay between the germline ends. CDR3 length equals 14 residues. Germline V gene sequence: CDR1 LGHNA, CDR2 YSLEER. CDR3 protein: CASSQGSGDYEQYF. The DNA for the CDR3 is TGCGCCAGCAGCCAAGGATCAGGGGATTACGAGCAGTACTTC.

This sequence joins TRBV19 and TRBJ1-4, with 7 positions matching TRBD1. The V segment lost 5 bases and the J segment 2 bases; nucleotides outside the gene matches: 8. The length of the CDR3 is 16 residues. The germline V gene encodes CDR1 LNHDA and CDR2 SQIVND (reference sequence). DNA of the CDR3: TGTGCCAGTAGTCCGGGCGAACAGGGGACTAATGAAAAACTGTTTTTT. Translation gives CASSPGEQGTNEKLFF.

V is TRBV7-2 and J is TRBJ1-2; D might be TRBD1 (6 bases). V gave up 5 bases and J gave up 3 bases, with 10 bases separating them. Per germline, CDR1 SGHTA and CDR2 FQGNSA. There are 13 residues in the CDR3. The CDR3 here is CASSPPGDYGYTF. In DNA, the CDR3 is TGTGCCAGCAGCCCCCCAGGGGACTATGGCTACACCTTC.

This rearrangement joins TRBV4-3 to TRBJ2-3, with 9 bases fitting TRBD1. The germline gives CDR1 LGHNA, CDR2 YSLEER. The junction had 5 bases not matched to a gene; V was cut back by 0 bases and J by 4 bases. The CDR3 has 16 amino acids. This CDR3 is CASSQDEGQGADTQYF. The CDR3 DNA is TGCGCCAGCAGCCAAGATGAGGGACAGGGCGCAGATACGCAGTATTTT.

The CDR3 is CASSLSRVTGHNEKLFF. The CDR3 nucleotides read TGTGCCAGCAGCTTGAGCAGGGTTACCGGACATAATGAAAAACTGTTTTTT. V and J are TRBV5-6 and TRBJ1-4; maybe TRBD1 (5 bases). CDR3 length: 17 residues. The V end was cut by 1 base, the J end by 4 bases, with 17 bases between. Germline V lookup: CDR1 SGHDT, CDR2 YYEEEE.

The chain recombines TRBV18 with TRBJ1-1; no firm D call. CDR1 KGHSH and CDR2 LQKENI come from the germline V gene. This CDR3 has 15 residues. Trimming took 1 base from V and 0 from J, leaving 9 bases between them. The CDR3 DNA reads TGTGCCAGCTCACCACATCCCACTTTGAACACTGAAGCTTTCTTT. Its translation is CASSPHPTLNTEAFF.

This rearrangement joins TRBV5-1 to TRBJ1-2; the match to TRBD1 covers 7 bases. V lost 0 bases to trimming and J lost 6 bases; unmatched junction nucleotides: 11. CDR1 is SGHRS, CDR2 YFSETQ, per germline. The CDR3 extends over 16 amino acids. The chain's CDR3 is CASSLDWTGGLDGYTF. The CDR3 bases are TGCGCCAGCAGCTTGGATTGGACAGGAGGTCTCGATGGCTACACCTTC.

The J gene is TRBJ2-1, the V gene TRBV6-6, with TRBD1 matching over 7 bases. This CDR3 spans 14 amino acids. Unmatched junction bases numbered 9, after V lost 8 bases and J lost 5 bases. Germline CDR1 reads MNHNY; CDR2 reads SVGAGI (reference sequence). The CDR3 sequence: CASRTGQPNNEQFF. For the CDR3, the DNA is TGTGCCAGCCGTACGGGACAGCCGAACAATGAGCAGTTCTTC.

The rearrangement joins TRBV11-2 to TRBJ2-7, with 7 bases aligning to TRBD1. The V gene's germline CDR1 is SGHAT and CDR2 FQNNGV. V lost 2 bases and J lost 1; bases outside the gene matches: 2. CDR3 length: 14 residues. CDR3 sequence (DNA): TGTGCCAGCAGCTTAACGGGACAGTCCTACGAGCAGTACTTC. Encoded protein: CASSLTGQSYEQYF.

This chain uses TRBV6-5 with TRBJ1-2; 7 nucleotides agree with TRBD1. Germline V lookup: CDR1 MNHEY, CDR2 SVGAGI. Trimming cost V 6 bases and J 6 bases; bases outside gene matches: 4. The CDR3 length is 12 residues. The CDR3 nucleotides are TGTGCCAGCAGGCCAGGGGGGAATGGCTACACCTTC. Translating gives CASRPGGNGYTF.

This chain joins TRBV5-5 and TRBJ1-6, with D unclear. This CDR3 contains 13 residues. V dropped 2 bases and J dropped 8 bases, with 8 bases sitting between them. Germline loops: CDR1 SGHKS, CDR2 YYEKEE (reference sequence). The CDR3 spells CASSFDGDSPLHF. CDR3 DNA: TGTGCCAGCAGCTTTGACGGGGATTCACCCCTCCACTTT.

This clone was observed a few times. The chain recombines TRBV6-1 with TRBJ1-2; D gene ambiguous. Germline V gives CDR1 MNHNS, CDR2 SASEGT. Between the trimmed V and J ends, which lost 10 bases and 6 bases, there was a span of 15 bases. This CDR3 is 12 amino acids long. The CDR3 DNA reads TGTGCCACCCCTGCCCAGGATCATGGCTACACCTTC. Its translation: CATPAQDHGYTF.

The sample holds one count of this clone. Sequence at one end of the junction differs from germline and may be a read error. The sample contains more than one DNA sequence encoding this CDR3. The V gene is TRBV15, the J gene TRBJ1-6, with 7 bases matching TRBD1. Per the germline V gene, CDR1 is LNHNV and CDR2 is YYDKDF (reference sequence). The CDR3 is 19 residues long. CDR3 residues: CATSRDEWGQSSYNSPLHF. CDR3 DNA: TGTGCCACCAGCAGAGATGAGTGGGGACAGAGCTCCTATAATTCACCACTCCACTTT. Combining the CDR3 with reference TRBV15 and TRBJ1-6 gives the whole variable domain DAMVIQNPRYQVTQFGKPVTLSCSQTLNHNVMYWYQQKSSQAPKLLFHYYDKDFNNEADTPDNFQSRRPNTSFCFLDIRSPGLGDTAMYLCATSRDEWGQSSYNSPLHFGNGTRLTVT.

The chain couples TRBV28 to TRBJ1-2; the D is unclear. The length of the CDR3 is 11 residues. In germline, CDR1 is MDHEN, CDR2 SYDVKM. Trimming left V 4 bases short and J 8 bases short, with 8 bases between. Here the CDR3 reads CASSWAAGYTF. The CDR3 nucleotides are TGTGCCAGCAGTTGGGCCGCGGGCTACACCTTC.

The chain joins TRBV28 to TRBJ2-6; D call uncertain. CDR1 and CDR2 (germline): MDHEN, SYDVKM. CDR3 size: 14 residues. V was pared by 3 bases and J by 4 bases, with 7 bases between. In nucleotides, the CDR3 is TGTGCCAGCAGTTTGGGCAGGGGGGCCAACGTCCTGACTTTC. Translated: CASSLGRGANVLTF.

This chain joins TRBV28 and TRBJ2-1; 9 nucleotides align to TRBD1. Germline trimming cut 8 bases from V and 4 bases from J; bases unmatched to any gene: 12. Germline CDR1 and CDR2: MDHEN and SYDVKM. The CDR3 is 16 amino acids. The CDR3 sequence: CASSFKPGQGYNEQFF. CDR3 DNA: TGTGCCAGCTCCTTCAAACCGGGACAGGGATACAATGAGCAGTTCTTC.